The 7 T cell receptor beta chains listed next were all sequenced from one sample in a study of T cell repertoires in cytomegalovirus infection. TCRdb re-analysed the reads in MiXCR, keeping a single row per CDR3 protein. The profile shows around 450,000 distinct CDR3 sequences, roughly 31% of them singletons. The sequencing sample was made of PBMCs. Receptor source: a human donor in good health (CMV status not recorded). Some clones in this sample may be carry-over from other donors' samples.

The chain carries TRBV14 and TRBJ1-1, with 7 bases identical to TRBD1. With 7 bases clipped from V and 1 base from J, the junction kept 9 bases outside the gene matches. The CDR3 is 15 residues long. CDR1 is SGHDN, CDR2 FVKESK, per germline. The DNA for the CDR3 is TGTGCCAGCACTCTTACGGGACAGCCGAACACTGAAGCTTTCTTT. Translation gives CASTLTGQPNTEAFF.

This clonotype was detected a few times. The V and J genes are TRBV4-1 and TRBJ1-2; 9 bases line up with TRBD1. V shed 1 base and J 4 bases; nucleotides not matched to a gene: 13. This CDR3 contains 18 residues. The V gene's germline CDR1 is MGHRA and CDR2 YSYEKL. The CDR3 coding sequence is TGCGCCAGCAGCCAAGCCCCATGGGGGGGACAGGGCTCCTATGGCTACACCTTC. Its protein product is CASSQAPWGGQGSYGYTF.

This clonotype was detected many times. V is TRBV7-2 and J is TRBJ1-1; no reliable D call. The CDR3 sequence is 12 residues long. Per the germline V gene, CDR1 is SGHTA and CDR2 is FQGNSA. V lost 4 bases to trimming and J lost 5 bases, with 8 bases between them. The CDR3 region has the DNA TGTGCCAGCAGCTCCCAGTGGACTGAAGCTTTCTTT. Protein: CASSSQWTEAFF.

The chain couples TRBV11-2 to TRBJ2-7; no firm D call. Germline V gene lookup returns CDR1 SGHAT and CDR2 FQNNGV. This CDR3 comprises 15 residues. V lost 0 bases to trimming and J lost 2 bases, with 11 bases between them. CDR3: CASSLERVSTYEQYF. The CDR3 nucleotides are TGTGCCAGCAGCTTAGAAAGGGTGTCGACCTACGAGCAGTACTTC.

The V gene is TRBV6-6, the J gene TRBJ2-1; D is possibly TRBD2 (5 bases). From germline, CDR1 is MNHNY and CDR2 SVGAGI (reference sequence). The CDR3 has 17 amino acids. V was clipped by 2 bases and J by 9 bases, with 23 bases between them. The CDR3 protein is CASSYPLPPLGEGEQFF. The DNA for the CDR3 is TGTGCCAGCAGTTACCCGCTCCCCCCACTCGGGGAAGGTGAGCAGTTCTTC.

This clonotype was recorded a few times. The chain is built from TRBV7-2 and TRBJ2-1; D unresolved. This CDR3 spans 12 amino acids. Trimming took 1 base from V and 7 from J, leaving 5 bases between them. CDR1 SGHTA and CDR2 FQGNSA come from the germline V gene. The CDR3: CASSLVANEQFF. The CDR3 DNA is TGTGCCAGCAGCTTAGTCGCAAATGAGCAGTTCTTC.

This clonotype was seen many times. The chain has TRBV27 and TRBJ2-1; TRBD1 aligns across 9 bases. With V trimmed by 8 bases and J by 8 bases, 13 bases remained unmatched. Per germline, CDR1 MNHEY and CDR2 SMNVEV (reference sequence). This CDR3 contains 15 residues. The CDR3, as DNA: TGTGCCAGCCCTAGATTTGGGACAGGGTTCCATGAGCAGTTCTTC. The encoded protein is CASPRFGTGFHEQFF.